This T cell receptor beta chain stems from a study of blood T cells in healthy people across ages. Germline CDR1 is SQVTM and CDR2 is ANQGSEA. The CDR3 runs to 13 residues. V dropped 6 bases and J dropped 2 bases, with 13 bases sitting between them. A J-beta primer mix and a sample-barcoded 5' primer were used in a second PCR of roughly 7 to 12 cycles. TCRdb redid the calling of the 5' RACE reads with MiXCR, one entry per CDR3 protein. The repertoire consists of roughly 1.4 million distinct CDR3 sequences, with 45% to 70% occurring once and the leading ten covering about 6.3%. A word on this clonotype: The antigen remains unidentified.

Notes on the study in general: The long-lived group displayed more naive CD4+ cells, plus higher diversity, than the aged donors did.

The sequence was collected from a man aged 18 to 35 in good health. The chain carries TRBV29-1 and TRBJ1-2, with a tentative D call TRBD1 (6 bases). The sequencing input was blood. The CDR3 bases are TGCAGCGTGGCCTTAGACAGGAACTATGGCTACACCTTC. Amino acids: CSVALDRNYGYTF.